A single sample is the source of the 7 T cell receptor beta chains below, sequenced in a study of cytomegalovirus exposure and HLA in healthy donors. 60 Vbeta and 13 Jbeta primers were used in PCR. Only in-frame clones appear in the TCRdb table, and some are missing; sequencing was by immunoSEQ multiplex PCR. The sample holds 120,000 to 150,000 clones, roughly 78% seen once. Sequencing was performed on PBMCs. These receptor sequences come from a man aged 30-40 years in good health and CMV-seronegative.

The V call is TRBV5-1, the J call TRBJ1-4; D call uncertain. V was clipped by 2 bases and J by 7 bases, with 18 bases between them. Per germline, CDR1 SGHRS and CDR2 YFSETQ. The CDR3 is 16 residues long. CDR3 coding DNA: TGCGCCAGCAGCTTCTATGTGCGGGGTGCAGGTGAAAAACTGTTTTTT. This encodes CASSFYVRGAGEKLFF.

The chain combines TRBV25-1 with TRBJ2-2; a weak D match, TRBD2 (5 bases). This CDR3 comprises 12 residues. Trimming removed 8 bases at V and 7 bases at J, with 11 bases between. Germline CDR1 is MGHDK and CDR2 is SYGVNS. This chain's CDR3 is CASGLAYGELFF. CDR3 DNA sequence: TGTGCCAGCGGACTGGCGTACGGGGAGCTGTTTTTT.

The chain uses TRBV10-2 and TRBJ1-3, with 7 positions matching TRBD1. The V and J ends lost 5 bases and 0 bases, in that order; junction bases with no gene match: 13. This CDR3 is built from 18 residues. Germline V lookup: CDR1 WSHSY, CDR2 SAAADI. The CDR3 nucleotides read TGCGCCAGCAGTTCGACTTCCCCGGGACAGTACTCTGGAAACACCATATATTTT. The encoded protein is CASSSTSPGQYSGNTIYF.

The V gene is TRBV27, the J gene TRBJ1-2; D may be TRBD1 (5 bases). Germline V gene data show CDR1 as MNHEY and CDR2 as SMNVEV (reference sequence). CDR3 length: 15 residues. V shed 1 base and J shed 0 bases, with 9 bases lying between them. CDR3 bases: TGTGCCAGCAGTTTATTGTCGACAGCTAACTATGGCTACACCTTC. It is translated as CASSLLSTANYGYTF.

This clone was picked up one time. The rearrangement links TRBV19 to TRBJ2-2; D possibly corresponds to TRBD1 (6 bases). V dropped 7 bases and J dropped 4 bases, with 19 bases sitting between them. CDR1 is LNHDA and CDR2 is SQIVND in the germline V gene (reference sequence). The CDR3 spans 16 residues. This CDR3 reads CASNISPSQGTGELFF. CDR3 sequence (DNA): TGTGCCAGTAACATCAGTCCGTCACAGGGCACCGGGGAGCTGTTTTTT.

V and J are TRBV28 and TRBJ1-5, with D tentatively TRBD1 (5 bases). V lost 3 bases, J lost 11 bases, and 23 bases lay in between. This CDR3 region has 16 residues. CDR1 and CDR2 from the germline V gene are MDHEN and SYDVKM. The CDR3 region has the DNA TGTGCCAGCAGTTTGGGGGGGATGGTGGGGACCGGGTCCCAGCATTTT. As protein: CASSLGGMVGTGSQHF.

CDR3: CASSARPGNTGELFF. In nucleotides, the CDR3 is TGTGCCAGCAGCGCACGTCCAGGCAACACCGGGGAGCTGTTTTTT. The genes are TRBV7-8 and TRBJ2-2, with D uncertain. Germline CDR1 is SGHVS and CDR2 is FQNEAQ. The CDR3 sequence is 15 residues long. Trimming took 5 bases from V and 2 from J, leaving 12 bases between them.